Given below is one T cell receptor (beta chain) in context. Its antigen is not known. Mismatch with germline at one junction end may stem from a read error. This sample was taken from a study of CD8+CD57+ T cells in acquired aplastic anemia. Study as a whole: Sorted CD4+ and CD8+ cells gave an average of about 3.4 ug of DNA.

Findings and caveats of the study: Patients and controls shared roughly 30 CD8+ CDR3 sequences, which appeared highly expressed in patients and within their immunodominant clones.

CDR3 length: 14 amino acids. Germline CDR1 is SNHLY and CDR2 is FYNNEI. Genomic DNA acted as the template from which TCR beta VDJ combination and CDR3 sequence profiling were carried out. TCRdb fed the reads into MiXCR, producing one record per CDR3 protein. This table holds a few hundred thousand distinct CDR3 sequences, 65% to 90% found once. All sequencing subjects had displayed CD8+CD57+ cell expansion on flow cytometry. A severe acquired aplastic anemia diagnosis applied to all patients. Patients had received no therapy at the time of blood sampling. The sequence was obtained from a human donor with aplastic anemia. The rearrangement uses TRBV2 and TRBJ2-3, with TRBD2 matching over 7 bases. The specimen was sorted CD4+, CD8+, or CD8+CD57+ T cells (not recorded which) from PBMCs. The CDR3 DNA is TGTGCCAGCAGCGATGGGGGGGTCCACGATACGCTGTATTTT. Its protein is CASSDGGVHDTLYF.